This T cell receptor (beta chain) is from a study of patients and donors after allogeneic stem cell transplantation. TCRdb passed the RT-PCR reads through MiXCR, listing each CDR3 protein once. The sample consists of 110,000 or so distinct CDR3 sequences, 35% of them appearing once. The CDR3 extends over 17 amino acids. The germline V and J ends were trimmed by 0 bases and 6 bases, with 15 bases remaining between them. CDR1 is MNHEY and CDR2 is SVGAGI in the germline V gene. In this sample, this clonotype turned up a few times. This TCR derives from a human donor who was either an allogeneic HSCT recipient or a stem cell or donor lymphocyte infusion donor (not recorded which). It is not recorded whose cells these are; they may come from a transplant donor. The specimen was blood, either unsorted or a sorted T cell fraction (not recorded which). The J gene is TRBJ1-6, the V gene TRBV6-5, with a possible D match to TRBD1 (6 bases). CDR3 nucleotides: TGTGCCAGCAGTTACTCCAAGGGGGGCGCGGGTAATTCACCCCTCCACTTT. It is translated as CASSYSKGGAGNSPLHF.